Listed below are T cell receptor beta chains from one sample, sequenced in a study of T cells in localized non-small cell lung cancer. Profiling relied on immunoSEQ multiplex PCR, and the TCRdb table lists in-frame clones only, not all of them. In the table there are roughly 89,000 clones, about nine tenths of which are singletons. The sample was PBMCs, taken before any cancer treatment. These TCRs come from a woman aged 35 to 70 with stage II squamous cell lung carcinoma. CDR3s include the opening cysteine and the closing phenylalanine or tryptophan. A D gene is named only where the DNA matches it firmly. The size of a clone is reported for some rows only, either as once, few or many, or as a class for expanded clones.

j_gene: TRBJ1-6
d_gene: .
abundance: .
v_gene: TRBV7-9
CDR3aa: CASSWARFKDSPLHF
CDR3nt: TGTGCCAGCAGCTGGGCCCGGTTCAAAGATTCACCCCTCCACTTT

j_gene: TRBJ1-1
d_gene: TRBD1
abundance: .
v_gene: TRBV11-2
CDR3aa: CASRPTGTGGTEAFF
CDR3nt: TGTGCCAGCAGGCCGACCGGGACAGGGGGAACTGAAGCTTTCTTT

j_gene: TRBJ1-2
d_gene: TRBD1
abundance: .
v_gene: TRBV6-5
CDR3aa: CASNGGQGRYGYTF
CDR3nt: TGTGCCAGCAATGGGGGACAGGGCCGCTATGGCTACACCTTC

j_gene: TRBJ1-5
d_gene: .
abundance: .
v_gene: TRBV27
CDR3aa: CASSRQDSNQPQHF
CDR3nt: TGTGCCAGCAGTAGACAGGATAGCAATCAGCCCCAGCATTTT

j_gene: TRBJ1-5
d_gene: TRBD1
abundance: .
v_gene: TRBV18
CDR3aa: CASSLTGEGQPQHF
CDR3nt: TGTGCCAGCTCACTCACAGGGGAAGGTCAGCCCCAGCATTTT

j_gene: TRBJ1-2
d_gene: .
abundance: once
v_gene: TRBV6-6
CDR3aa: CASQTLYGYTF
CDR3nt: TGTGCCAGCCAGACCCTTTATGGCTACACCTTC

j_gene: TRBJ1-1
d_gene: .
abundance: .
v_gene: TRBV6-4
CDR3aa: CASSERGLRGAEAFF
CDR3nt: TGTGCCAGCAGTGAAAGGGGCCTCAGGGGTGCTGAAGCTTTCTTT

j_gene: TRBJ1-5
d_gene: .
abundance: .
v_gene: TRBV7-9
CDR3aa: CASSDGTLSNQPQHF
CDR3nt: TGTGCCAGCAGCGACGGGACCCTTAGCAATCAGCCCCAGCATTTT

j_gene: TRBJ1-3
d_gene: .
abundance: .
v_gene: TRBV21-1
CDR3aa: CASSLRAWENTIYF
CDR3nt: TGTGCCAGCAGTCTAAGGGCTTGGGAAAACACCATATATTTT

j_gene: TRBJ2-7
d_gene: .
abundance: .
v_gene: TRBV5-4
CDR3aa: CASSLDSSSYEQYF
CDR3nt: TGTGCCAGCAGCTTGGACAGTAGCTCCTACGAGCAGTACTTC

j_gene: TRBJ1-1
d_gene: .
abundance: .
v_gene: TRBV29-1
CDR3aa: CSVPRGQGRGNTEAFF
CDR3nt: TGCAGCGTCCCCCGGGGGCAGGGCCGAGGTAACACTGAAGCTTTCTTT

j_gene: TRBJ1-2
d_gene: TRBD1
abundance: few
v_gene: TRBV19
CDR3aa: CASSTTGGAEGYTF
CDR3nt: TGTGCCAGTAGTACCACAGGGGGCGCGGAGGGCTACACCTTC

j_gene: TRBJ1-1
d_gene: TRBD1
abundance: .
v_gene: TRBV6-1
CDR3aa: CASSNRGYSAEAFF
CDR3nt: TGTGCCAGCAGTAACAGGGGGTACAGCGCTGAAGCTTTCTTT

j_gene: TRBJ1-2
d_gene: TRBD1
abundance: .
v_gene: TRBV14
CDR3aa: CASSQDHRTGGYGYTF
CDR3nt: TGTGCCAGCAGCCAAGATCATCGGACAGGGGGCTATGGCTACACCTTC

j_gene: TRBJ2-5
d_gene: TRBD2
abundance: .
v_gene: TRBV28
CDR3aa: CASSLYERGTGETQYF
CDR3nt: TGTGCCAGCAGTTTATATGAGCGGGGGACTGGTGAGACCCAGTACTTC

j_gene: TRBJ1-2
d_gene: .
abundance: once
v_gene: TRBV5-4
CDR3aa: CASSYQHGGGGYTF
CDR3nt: TGTGCCAGCAGCTATCAGCACGGGGGAGGGGGCTACACCTTC

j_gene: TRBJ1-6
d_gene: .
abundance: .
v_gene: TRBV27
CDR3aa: CASTHFSSDSPLHF
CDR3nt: TGTGCCAGCACTCATTTTAGTAGTGATTCACCCCTCCACTTT

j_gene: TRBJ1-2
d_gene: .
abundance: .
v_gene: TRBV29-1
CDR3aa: CSVAVGRGDGYTF
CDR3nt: TGCAGCGTCGCCGTCGGTAGGGGGGATGGCTACACCTTC

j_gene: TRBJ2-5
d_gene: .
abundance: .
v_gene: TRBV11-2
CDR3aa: CASTLAEETQYF
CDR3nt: TGTGCCAGCACCCTTGCCGAGGAGACCCAGTACTTC

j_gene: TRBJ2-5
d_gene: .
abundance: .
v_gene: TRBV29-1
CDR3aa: CSVDLGTGQETQYF
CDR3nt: TGCAGCGTTGATTTGGGGACTGGGCAAGAGACCCAGTACTTC

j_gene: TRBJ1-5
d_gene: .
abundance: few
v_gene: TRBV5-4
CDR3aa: CASSPGRDSNQPQHF
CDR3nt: TGTGCCAGCAGCCCGGGTCGGGACAGCAATCAGCCCCAGCATTTT

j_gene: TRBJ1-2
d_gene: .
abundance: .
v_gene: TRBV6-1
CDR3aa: CATRQASQYYGYTF
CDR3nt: TGTGCCACTAGGCAGGCGAGTCAGTACTATGGCTACACCTTC

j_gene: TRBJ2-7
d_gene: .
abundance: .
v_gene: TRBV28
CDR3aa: CASSPGTIYSYEQYF
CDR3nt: TGTGCCAGCAGTCCGGGGACAATATACTCCTACGAGCAGTACTTC

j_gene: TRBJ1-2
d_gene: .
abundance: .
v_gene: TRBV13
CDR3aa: CASSLSREDYGYTF
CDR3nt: TGTGCCAGCAGCTTGTCAAGGGAGGACTATGGCTACACCTTC

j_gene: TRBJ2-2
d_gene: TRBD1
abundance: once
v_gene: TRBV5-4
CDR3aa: CASSLTGANTGELFF
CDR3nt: TGTGCCAGCAGCCTGACAGGGGCGAACACCGGGGAGCTGTTTTTT